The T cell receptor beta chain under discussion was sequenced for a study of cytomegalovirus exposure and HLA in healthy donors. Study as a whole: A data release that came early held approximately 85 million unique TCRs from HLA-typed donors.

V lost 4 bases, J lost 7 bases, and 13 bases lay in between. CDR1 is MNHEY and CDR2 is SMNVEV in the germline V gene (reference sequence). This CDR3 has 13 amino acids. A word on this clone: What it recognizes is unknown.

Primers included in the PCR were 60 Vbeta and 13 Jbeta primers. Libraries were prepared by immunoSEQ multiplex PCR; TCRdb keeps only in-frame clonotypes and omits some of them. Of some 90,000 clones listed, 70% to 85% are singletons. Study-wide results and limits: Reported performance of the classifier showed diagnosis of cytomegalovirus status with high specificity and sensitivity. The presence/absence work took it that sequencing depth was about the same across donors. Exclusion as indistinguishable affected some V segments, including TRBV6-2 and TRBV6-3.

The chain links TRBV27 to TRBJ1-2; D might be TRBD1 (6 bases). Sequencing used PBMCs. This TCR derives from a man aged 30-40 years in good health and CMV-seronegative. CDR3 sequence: CASSSQGFGGYTF. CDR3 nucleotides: TGTGCCAGCAGTTCACAGGGCTTTGGTGGCTACACCTTC.